This TCR beta chain comes out of a study of T-cell reconstitution after alpha-beta-depleted transplantation in children. Study-wide results and caveats: At one year after transplant, newly produced T cells mostly accounted for T-cell counts and diversity. As was reported, about two months after transplant, alpha-beta T cells came from several hundred expanded graft clones.

This clonotype was observed at least ten times. What it recognizes is unknown. As it was prepared, the TCRbeta library received unique molecular identifiers. Each CDR3 protein is one row after TCRdb ran MiXCR on the PCR reads. The sample has roughly 500,000 distinct CDR3 sequences, 10% seen once; the top ten hold around 2%. Germline CDR1 is MGHDK and CDR2 is SYGVNS. Trimming shortened V by 6 bases and J by 7 bases, and 8 bases separated the two germline ends. CDR3 length: 11 amino acids. V is TRBV25-1 and J is TRBJ2-3; D is undetermined. The TCR comes from a child aged 2 to 9 with inherited bone marrow failure, due to receive a stem cell transplant. This specimen consisted of PBMCs, obtained before TCRalphabeta/CD19-depleted stem cell transplant. The CDR3 DNA reads TGTGCCAGCAGCTACTCCTATACGCAGTATTTT. Translation gives CASSYSYTQYF.